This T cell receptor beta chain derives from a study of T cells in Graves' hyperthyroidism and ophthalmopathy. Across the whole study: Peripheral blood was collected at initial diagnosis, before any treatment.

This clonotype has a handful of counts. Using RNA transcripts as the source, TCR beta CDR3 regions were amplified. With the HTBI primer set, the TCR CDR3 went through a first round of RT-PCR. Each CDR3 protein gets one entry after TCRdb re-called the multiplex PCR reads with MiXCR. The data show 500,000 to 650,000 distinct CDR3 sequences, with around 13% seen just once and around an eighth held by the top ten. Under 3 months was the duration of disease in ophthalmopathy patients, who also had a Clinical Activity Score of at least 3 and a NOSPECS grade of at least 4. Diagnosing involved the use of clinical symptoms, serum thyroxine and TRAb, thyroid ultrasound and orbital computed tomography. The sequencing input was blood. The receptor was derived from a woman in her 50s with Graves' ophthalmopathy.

In DNA form, the CDR3 reads TGTGCCAGGAAGGACAGTAGCGACTATGGCTACACCTTC. Translation gives CARKDSSDYGYTF. The genes are TRBV2 and TRBJ1-2; D is possibly TRBD1 (6 bases). V lost 9 bases and J lost 3, with 14 bases in between. The germline V gene encodes CDR1 SNHLY and CDR2 FYNNEI. The CDR3 extends over 13 amino acids.